This TCR beta chain was found in a study of blood T cell repertoires in COVID-19. The CDR3 extends over 19 amino acids. The germline gives CDR1 GTSNPN, CDR2 SVGIG (reference sequence). The J segment lost 0 bases and the V segment lost 2 bases, leaving 11 bases of the junction unmatched. Authors' analysis steps: Reference gene primer amplification gave estimated nucleated cell counts. Measured with immunoSEQ multiplex PCR; TCRdb has only the in-frame clones, and not every one. Clone size and the V and J calls come from that table; the DNA yielded D and trimming. The table has 47,000 or so clones, around four fifths seen once.

What was sequenced was peripheral blood. This rearrangement joins TRBV30 to TRBJ2-2, with TRBD2 matching 11 bases. The TCR was taken from an older woman with acute or convalescent COVID-19. The CDR3 DNA reads TGTGCCTGGAGTACTAGCCGGACTAGCGGGTGGACGAACACCGGGGAGCTGTTTTTT. It translates to CAWSTSRTSGWTNTGELFF.